A single T cell receptor beta chain is shown here with its context. Antigen specificity is unknown. These data originate in a study of CD8+ T cells in alopecia areata. Study-wide background: Tofacitinib therapy lasting 6 to 18 months was followed by 6 months off drug. Points from the study as a whole: During tofacitinib treatment, many expanded lesional clones remained in scalp and blood.

Extracted RNA was reverse transcribed into cDNA, the sequencing template. Using immunoSEQ multiplex PCR, the repertoire was profiled, and TCRdb retains in-frame clones only, with some absent. The sample gives about 180,000 clones, 50% to 65% of which show up once; approximately 10% is in the top ten. Treatment of the sample: oral pan-JAK inhibitor, 5-10 mg twice daily. This receptor was taken from a human donor with alopecia areata. Here the sequenced sample was CD8+ T cells sorted from blood, taken at week 24, from a patient treated with tofacitinib.

The CDR3 nucleotides are TGTGCCAGCAGTCCTGGTTGGGGAGAGGCCAAGGGTCAGCCCCAGCATTTT. Encoded protein: CASSPGWGEAKGQPQHF. J is TRBJ1-5 and V is TRBV27; D gene unclear. The V and J ends lost 5 bases and 6 bases respectively, with 23 bases between them. From germline, CDR1 is MNHEY and CDR2 SMNVEV (reference sequence). The CDR3 loop spans 17 amino acids.